This T cell receptor (beta chain) is drawn from a study of T cell changes during pregnancy in multiple sclerosis. Repertoires were generated with immunoSEQ multiplex PCR, while TCRdb's copy carries only in-frame clones and drops some. This sample has 65,000 or so clones, with about 92% found just once. There are 13 residues in the CDR3. The germline V gene has CDR1 GTSNPN and CDR2 SVGIG (reference sequence). V dropped 2 bases and J dropped 8; count of bases not matched to a gene: 7. This sample comprised peripheral blood, obtained in the second trimester of pregnancy. The gene calls are TRBV30 and TRBJ1-2; 8 bases are shared with TRBD1. This clonotype was obtained from a female donor in good health, enrolled as a control in a pregnancy study. The chain's CDR3 is CAWSWQGARGYTF. CDR3 in DNA: TGTGCCTGGAGTTGGCAGGGGGCACGGGGCTACACCTTC. Looking up the rest from reference TRBV30 and TRBJ1-2 gives the full variable domain: SQTIHQWPATLVQPVGSPLSLECTVEGTSNPNLYWYRQAAGRGLQLLFYSVGIGQISSEVPQNLSASRPQDRQFILSSKKLLLSDSGFYLCAWSWQGARGYTFGSGTRLTVV.